A single sample gave rise to the 7 T cell receptor beta chains below, sequenced in a study of spatial heterogeneity in lung cancer. Specified time point: sample taken at primary tumor resection. Without sorting, whole RNA was sequenced from tumor, nontumor lung or frozen PBMC. TCRdb reprocessed the 5' RACE reads via MiXCR and lists one record per CDR3 protein. The sample lists some 37,000 distinct CDR3 sequences; 7.5% were seen once. The sequencing used PBMCs, collected at surgery. These receptors all stem from a male donor with early-stage non-small cell lung cancer.

The chain uses TRBV6-5 and TRBJ2-2; weak D call: TRBD1 (6 bases). CDR1 MNHEY and CDR2 SVGAGI come from the germline V gene. CDR3 length: 13 residues. V was clipped by 6 bases and J by 6 bases, with 11 bases between them. DNA of the CDR3: TGTGCCAGCAGACAGGGAATGGCCGGGGAGCTGTTTTTT. Translated, it gives CASRQGMAGELFF.

The chain employs TRBV6-2 or TRBV6-3 and TRBJ2-5; possible D gene TRBD1, 6 bases. The CDR3 covers 15 residues. Trimming took 5 bases from V and 5 from J, leaving 18 bases between them. Looked up from germline, CDR1 is MNHEY and CDR2 is SVGEGT. Here the CDR3 reads CASSPRGRSSETQYF. The CDR3 DNA sequence: TGTGCCAGCAGTCCCAGGGGCCGGTCATCGGAGACCCAGTACTTC.

This clonotype was observed at least ten times. The chain joins TRBV20-1 to TRBJ2-3; D possibly corresponds to TRBD2 (6 bases). Trimming removed 4 bases from V and 6 bases from J, with 14 bases in between. The CDR3 sequence is 13 residues long. Looked up from germline, CDR1 is DFQATT and CDR2 is SNEGSKA (reference sequence). The CDR3 protein is CSAIWTGADTQYF. The CDR3, as DNA: TGCAGTGCTATCTGGACGGGAGCTGATACGCAGTATTTT.

The genes are TRBV27 and TRBJ2-5; 7 bases fit TRBD1. Germline V gives CDR1 MNHEY, CDR2 SMNVEV (reference sequence). The CDR3 length is 15 residues. Unmatched junction bases numbered 8, after V lost 5 bases and J lost 2 bases. The CDR3: CASSQSRQGQETQYF. The CDR3 region has the DNA TGTGCCAGCAGTCAATCCCGACAGGGACAAGAGACCCAGTACTTC.

In its sample, this clonotype was seen many times. J is TRBJ1-1 and V is TRBV5-1; 7 nucleotides agree with TRBD1. The CDR3 is 13 amino acids. The V gene end was trimmed by 0 bases and the J gene end by 6 bases; junction bases not matched to a gene: 2. From germline, CDR1 is SGHRS and CDR2 YFSETQ. The CDR3 DNA reads as TGCGCCAGCAGCTTGGAGGGGGCTGCTGAAGCTTTCTTT. It is translated as CASSLEGAAEAFF.

This clonotype showed up many times. The chain couples TRBV4-3 to TRBJ1-1; weak D call: TRBD1 (5 bases). The CDR3 contains 15 residues. Looked up from germline, CDR1 is LGHNA and CDR2 is YSLEER. V lost 0 bases, J lost 4 bases, and 12 bases lay in between. This CDR3 reads CASSQDQGRRTEAFF. As DNA, the CDR3 is TGCGCCAGCAGCCAAGATCAGGGCCGGCGCACTGAAGCTTTCTTT.

This clonotype was observed many times. The chain recombines TRBV7-2 with TRBJ1-3, with D possibly matching TRBD1 (6 bases). The CDR3 is 15 residues long. Trimming pared 4 bases from V and 3 bases from J, leaving 13 bases between. Germline-derived CDR1 and CDR2 are SGHTA and FQGNSA. The CDR3 DNA follows: TGTGCCAGCAGCTGGGGCAGGGGCGATGGAAACACCATATATTTT. It encodes CASSWGRGDGNTIYF.